Listed here is a single T cell receptor (beta chain). What it binds is not known. This entry comes from a study of T cell repertoires in cytomegalovirus infection. Study summary: Recently identified HLA-C-restricted CMV epitopes and well-studied HLA-B-restricted CMV epitopes were used by the study. Matching HLA type, along with CMV infection, was indicated by public TCR beta signatures.

Trimming shortened V by 1 base and J by 1 base, and 16 bases separated the two germline ends. The CDR3 extends over 17 amino acids. The germline CDR1 and CDR2 sequences are LGHNA and YSLEER. Using its own MiXCR run on the reads, TCRdb lists one record per CDR3 protein. The table shows around 800,000 distinct CDR3 sequences, with about 33% occurring only once. General observations from the study: The study found HLA-C-restricted CMV-specific TCR beta clonotypes dominating the ex vivo response.

This sequence originates from a human donor in good health (CMV status not recorded). Some clones in this sample may be carry-over from other donors' samples. The sequenced sample was cultured CD8+ T cells from PBMCs, obtained from culture after CMV antigen stimulation. This chain uses TRBV4-3 with TRBJ2-5; weak D call: TRBD2 (6 bases). CDR3 sequence reads: CASSQAQMGGFQETQYF. The CDR3 DNA sequence: TGCGCCAGCAGCCAAGCCCAAATGGGGGGTTTCCAAGAGACCCAGTACTTC.